The 4 T cell receptor beta chains presented below share a single source sample, sequenced in a study of blood T cell repertoires in COVID-19 (dated by TCRdb to 2020 to 2022). The method behind the library was the immunoSEQ multiplex PCR assay. What TCRdb holds here is the immuneACCESS table cut down to in-frame rearrangements. Part of the clones is not present; checked against another copy, under half of the missing clones reflect an unresolved V gene, and the others are unexplained. This sample gives about 120,000 clones in total; around 79% of them show up just once. Approximately 2.5% of the sample lies in the top ten. Sequenced sample: peripheral blood. The source is a man between 70 and 80 years old with acute or convalescent COVID-19.

This chain links TRBV15 with TRBJ1-2, with TRBD1 matching over 7 bases. The CDR3 is made up of 17 amino acids. J gave up 6 bases and V 0 bases, and 13 bases lay outside the gene matches. Germline assignment: CDR1 LNHNV and CDR2 YYDKDF (reference sequence). CDR3 DNA: TGTGCCACCAGCAGAGATCCGGAGACAGGGCTATGGAATGGCTACACCTTC. It is translated as CATSRDPETGLWNGYTF.

This clone was observed a single time. The genes are TRBV18 and TRBJ1-5; D may be TRBD1 (6 bases). Between the trimmed V and J ends, which lost 4 bases and 4 bases, there was a span of 11 bases. The CDR3 has 14 amino acids. Per germline, CDR1 KGHSH and CDR2 LQKENI. CDR3 nucleotides: TGTGCCAGCTCACAAAAACAGGGTAATCAGCCCCAGCATTTT. The encoded protein is CASSQKQGNQPQHF.

This chain connects TRBV2 to TRBJ1-3; TRBD1 matches 7 bases. CDR1 is SNHLY, CDR2 FYNNEI, per germline. Unmatched junction bases numbered 7, after V lost 6 bases and J lost 5 bases. The CDR3 totals 14 residues. The DNA for the CDR3 is TGTGCCAGCAGACACACAGGGGCTAGAAACACCATATATTTT. Its translation: CASRHTGARNTIYF.

The V call is TRBV19, the J call TRBJ2-7; TRBD1 aligns across 7 bases. Germline assignment: CDR1 LNHDA and CDR2 SQIVND (reference sequence). The CDR3 has 13 amino acids. The junction had 4 bases not matched to a gene; V was cut back by 6 bases and J by 2 bases. CDR3 residues: CASSSGTAYEQYF. Written as DNA, the CDR3 is TGTGCCAGTAGCTCCGGGACAGCCTACGAGCAGTACTTC. The full variable domain, completed using reference TRBV19 and TRBJ2-7, is DGGITQSPKYLFRKEGQNVTLSCEQNLNHDAMYWYRQDPGQGLRLIYYSQIVNDFQKGDIAEGYSVSREKKESFPLTVTSAQKNPTAFYLCASSSGTAYEQYFGPGTRLTVT.